This T cell receptor beta chain stems from a study of Ad26.COV2.S vaccination and SARS-CoV-2 variants. Overall study results and limits: Marked by substantial breadth, spike-specific CD8+ and CD4+ T cell responses were reportedly seen after vaccination. While placebo recipients had lower spike-specific TCR breadth, vaccine recipients had more. The analyses of TCR breadth and depth may have understated the size of total T cell responses.

Measured with immunoSEQ multiplex PCR; TCRdb has only the in-frame clones, and not every one. The table records roughly 150,000 clones, approximately 90% of them present only once. The CDR3 consists of 16 residues. The V and J ends lost 8 bases and 0 bases respectively, with 19 bases between them. Germline loops: CDR1 MDHEN, CDR2 SYDVKM. As concerns this clone: The antigen is unknown.

The sample here was peripheral blood, taken after recovery from COVID-19. V is TRBV28 and J is TRBJ1-2, with D possibly being TRBD1 (5 bases). The source is a human donor who had recovered from COVID-19. CDR3 in DNA: TGTGCCAGCGACCTTACCCGGGACGGTACTAACTATGGCTACACCTTC. As protein: CASDLTRDGTNYGYTF.